This TCR beta chain was observed in a study of blood T cells in healthy people across ages. Study-wide findings and caveats: Unsorted PBMC input precluded a conclusive naive versus antigen-experienced comparison.

Germline CDR1 SNHLY, CDR2 FYNNEI. With 4 bases removed from V and 9 bases from J, the gap between germline ends came to 14 bases. The CDR3 runs to 13 residues. Primers used in a second PCR of roughly 6 to 11 cycles were a sample-barcoded 5' primer and a J-beta primer mix. A template-switch adaptor with 12 random nucleotides tagged each cDNA molecule. A single record per CDR3 protein comes from TCRdb applying MiXCR to the 5' RACE reads. Of 1.5 million to 2 million distinct CDR3 sequences detected, about 49% appear once; the ten largest clones hold 2% to 2.5%. As to this clonotype: Its matching antigen is unknown.

The chain uses TRBV2 and TRBJ2-3, with D tentatively TRBD1 (6 bases). What was sequenced was blood. The TCR comes from a woman aged 40 to 49 in good health. Here the CDR3 DNA reads TGTGCCAGCAGTGGCAGGGGAATCCAGACGCAGTATTTT. Amino acid sequence: CASSGRGIQTQYF.